The clone carrying this T cell receptor beta chain was detected once. What it binds is unknown. V lost 7 bases and J lost 0; bases outside the gene matches: 4. Germline V gene data show CDR1 as LGHNA and CDR2 as YNFKEQ. This CDR3 spans 14 amino acids. The entry originates in a study of vaccination and CD4 T cells after COVID-19. Study at large: Taking of post-vaccine samples occurred a median approximately 67 days after dose two (range 14 to 241). The authors used overlapping spike peptides from SARS-CoV-2, HCoV-NL63, HCoV-OC43 and HCoV-229E to stimulate cells. Culture controls were given either a CEFX pool, an HIV-1 Nef pool, or no peptide.

The Oncomine TCR Beta short-read assay was applied to DNA of cultured CD4+ T cells. Researchers extracted genomic DNA from CD4+ T cells that had been cultured. Using its own MiXCR run on the PCR reads, TCRdb lists one record per CDR3 protein. This sample has about 16,000 distinct CDR3 sequences, with 35% found just once. Treatment described: approximately 9-day PBMC culture with coronavirus spike peptide pools or control peptides (ViraFEST assay). The source material was cultured CD4+ T cells from blood. This rearrangement joins TRBV4-2 to TRBJ2-5; 8 positions match TRBD2. The clonotype originates from a human donor with COVID-19. CDR3 nucleotide sequence: TGTGCCAGCAAATCACTAGCGGACCAAGAGACCCAGTACTTC. This encodes CASKSLADQETQYF.